A single sample gave rise to the 14 T cell receptor beta chains below, sequenced in a study of CD8 T cells in ankylosing spondylitis. TCRdb ran MiXCR on the 5' RACE reads and lists one entry per CDR3 protein. In the table there are about 240,000 distinct CDR3 sequences, roughly 8.2% of which are singletons. The sample taken for sequencing was blood, either unsorted or a sorted T cell fraction (not recorded which). Receptors were obtained from a female donor with ankylosing spondylitis or in good health (not recorded which).

This clonotype was observed at least ten times. The chain joins TRBV3-1 to TRBJ2-3; D not certain. The CDR3 spans 12 residues. Germline assignment: CDR1 LGHDT and CDR2 YNNKEL (reference sequence). Trimming pared 4 bases from V and 4 bases from J, leaving 6 bases between. CDR3 in amino acids: CASSLRSDTQYF. The CDR3 DNA reads TGTGCCAGCAGCCTCCGATCAGATACGCAGTATTTT.

As regards this clonotype: This clone may be a read error of a much larger clone one base away. The rearrangement joins TRBV28 to TRBJ1-2; D gene unclear. Germline-derived CDR1 and CDR2 are MDHEN and SYDVKM. V lost 11 bases to trimming and J lost 2 bases, with 24 bases between them. This CDR3 is 16 amino acids long. Here the CDR3 reads CAVTCPTTRGNYGYTF. Here the CDR3 DNA reads TGTGCCGTCACATGCCCCACGACACGGGGAAACTATGGCTACACCTTC.

This clonotype was picked up many times. Here the CDR3 reads CSATWEYTDTQYF. For the CDR3, the DNA is TGCAGTGCCACCTGGGAGTACACAGATACGCAGTATTTT. The chain links TRBV20-1 to TRBJ2-3; D may be TRBD2 (5 bases). Germline CDR1 and CDR2: DFQATT and SNEGSKA (reference sequence). The CDR3 consists of 13 residues. Trimming took off 6 bases at V and 2 bases at J, with 12 bases between the two ends.

This clonotype showed up many times. This chain links TRBV20-1 with TRBJ2-3; possibly TRBD1 for D (6 bases). Germline CDR1 DFQATT, CDR2 SNEGSKA (reference sequence). V gave up 4 bases and J gave up 4 bases, with 9 bases separating them. The CDR3 totals 12 residues. CDR3 nucleotide sequence: TGCAGTGCTACTGACAGGCCAGATACGCAGTATTTT. Protein sequence: CSATDRPDTQYF.

This clonotype was counted between two and nine times. The chain carries TRBV5-4 and TRBJ2-1, with 9 positions matching TRBD2. Looked up from germline, CDR1 is SGHNT and CDR2 is YYREEE (reference sequence). This CDR3 is 11 amino acids long. V was pared by 4 bases and J by 14 bases, with 4 bases of the junction left unmatched. The CDR3 loop is CASSAAGGEFF. The CDR3 nucleotides are TGTGCCAGCAGCGCGGCGGGAGGGGAGTTCTTC.

J is TRBJ2-1 and V is TRBV12-3 or TRBV12-4, with D perhaps TRBD2 (5 bases). This CDR3 is 11 amino acids long. The V end was cut by 10 bases, the J end by 7 bases, with 11 bases between. CDR3 sequence (DNA): TGTGCCATCGGCCCGGGGAATGAGCAGTTCTTC. Protein product: CAIGPGNEQFF.

This clonotype was seen many times. The chain is built from TRBV4-3 and TRBJ2-3; D call uncertain. The CDR3 runs to 17 residues. Trimming cost V 3 bases and J 1 base, with 17 bases left between them. The V gene's germline CDR1 is LGHNA and CDR2 YSLEER. This CDR3 reads CASSQPSPGWGTDTQYF. The CDR3 nucleotides read TGCGCCAGCAGCCAGCCCTCTCCCGGATGGGGCACAGATACGCAGTATTTT.

This clonotype showed up many times. The chain employs TRBV9 and TRBJ2-6; D unclear. V was pared by 3 bases and J by 1 base, with 2 bases between. There are 13 residues in the CDR3. Germline V gene lookup returns CDR1 SGDLS and CDR2 YYNGEE. The CDR3 is CASSESGANVLTF. The CDR3 nucleotides are TGTGCCAGCAGCGAATCTGGGGCCAACGTCCTGACTTTC.

The CDR3 sequence is CASSVGLANTYEQYF. The DNA for the CDR3 is TGCGCCAGCAGCGTTGGACTAGCGAACACCTACGAGCAGTACTTC. V is TRBV5-1 and J is TRBJ2-7; 9 bases agree with TRBD2. With 4 bases clipped from V and 2 bases from J, the junction kept 7 bases outside the gene matches. The CDR3 spans 15 residues. Germline-derived CDR1 and CDR2 are SGHRS and YFSETQ.

In this sample, this clonotype turned up many times. V gene TRBV7-8 combines with J gene TRBJ2-7; 9 bases fit TRBD2. The germline V gene has CDR1 SGHVS and CDR2 FQNEAQ. CDR3 size: 15 residues. Trimming removed 1 base from V and 2 bases from J; junction bases left unmatched: 3. CDR3 in amino acids: CASSLELAGTYEQYF. The CDR3 nucleotides are TGTGCCAGCAGCTTAGAGCTAGCGGGAACCTACGAGCAGTACTTC.

The chain couples TRBV7-2 to TRBJ2-6; 9 bases match TRBD1. The V gene's germline CDR1 is SGHTA and CDR2 FQGNSA. This CDR3 has 16 amino acids. V lost 4 bases and J lost 5; bases outside the gene matches: 6. CDR3 residues: CASSSGTGNRANVLTF. CDR3 bases: TGTGCCAGCAGCTCCGGGACAGGGAACAGGGCCAACGTCCTGACTTTC.

This clonotype occurred many times. This CDR3 is CASTGANVLTF. The CDR3 DNA sequence: TGTGCCAGCACTGGGGCCAACGTCCTGACTTTC. V and J are TRBV12-3 or TRBV12-4 and TRBJ2-6; D unclear. V gave up 7 bases and J gave up 2 bases, with 0 bases separating them. The CDR3 is made up of 11 amino acids.

This clonotype was counted at least ten times. The J gene is TRBJ2-7, the V gene TRBV5-1; 11 positions agree with TRBD2. The CDR3 loop spans 16 amino acids. J gave up 0 bases and V 4 bases, and 6 bases lay outside the gene matches. Germline V gene data show CDR1 as SGHRS and CDR2 as YFSETQ. CDR3 sequence (DNA): TGCGCCAGCAGCGGCACACTAGCGGGAGCCTCCTACGAGCAGTACTTC. This encodes CASSGTLAGASYEQYF.

The chain has TRBV19 and TRBJ2-7, with 7 bases lining up with TRBD2. Unmatched junction bases numbered 3, after V lost 0 bases and J lost 4 bases. This CDR3 contains 14 residues. Germline CDR1 is LNHDA and CDR2 is SQIVND (reference sequence). The CDR3 loop is CASSIDRGGYEQYF. CDR3 nucleotides: TGTGCCAGTAGTATAGATCGCGGGGGTTACGAGCAGTACTTC.